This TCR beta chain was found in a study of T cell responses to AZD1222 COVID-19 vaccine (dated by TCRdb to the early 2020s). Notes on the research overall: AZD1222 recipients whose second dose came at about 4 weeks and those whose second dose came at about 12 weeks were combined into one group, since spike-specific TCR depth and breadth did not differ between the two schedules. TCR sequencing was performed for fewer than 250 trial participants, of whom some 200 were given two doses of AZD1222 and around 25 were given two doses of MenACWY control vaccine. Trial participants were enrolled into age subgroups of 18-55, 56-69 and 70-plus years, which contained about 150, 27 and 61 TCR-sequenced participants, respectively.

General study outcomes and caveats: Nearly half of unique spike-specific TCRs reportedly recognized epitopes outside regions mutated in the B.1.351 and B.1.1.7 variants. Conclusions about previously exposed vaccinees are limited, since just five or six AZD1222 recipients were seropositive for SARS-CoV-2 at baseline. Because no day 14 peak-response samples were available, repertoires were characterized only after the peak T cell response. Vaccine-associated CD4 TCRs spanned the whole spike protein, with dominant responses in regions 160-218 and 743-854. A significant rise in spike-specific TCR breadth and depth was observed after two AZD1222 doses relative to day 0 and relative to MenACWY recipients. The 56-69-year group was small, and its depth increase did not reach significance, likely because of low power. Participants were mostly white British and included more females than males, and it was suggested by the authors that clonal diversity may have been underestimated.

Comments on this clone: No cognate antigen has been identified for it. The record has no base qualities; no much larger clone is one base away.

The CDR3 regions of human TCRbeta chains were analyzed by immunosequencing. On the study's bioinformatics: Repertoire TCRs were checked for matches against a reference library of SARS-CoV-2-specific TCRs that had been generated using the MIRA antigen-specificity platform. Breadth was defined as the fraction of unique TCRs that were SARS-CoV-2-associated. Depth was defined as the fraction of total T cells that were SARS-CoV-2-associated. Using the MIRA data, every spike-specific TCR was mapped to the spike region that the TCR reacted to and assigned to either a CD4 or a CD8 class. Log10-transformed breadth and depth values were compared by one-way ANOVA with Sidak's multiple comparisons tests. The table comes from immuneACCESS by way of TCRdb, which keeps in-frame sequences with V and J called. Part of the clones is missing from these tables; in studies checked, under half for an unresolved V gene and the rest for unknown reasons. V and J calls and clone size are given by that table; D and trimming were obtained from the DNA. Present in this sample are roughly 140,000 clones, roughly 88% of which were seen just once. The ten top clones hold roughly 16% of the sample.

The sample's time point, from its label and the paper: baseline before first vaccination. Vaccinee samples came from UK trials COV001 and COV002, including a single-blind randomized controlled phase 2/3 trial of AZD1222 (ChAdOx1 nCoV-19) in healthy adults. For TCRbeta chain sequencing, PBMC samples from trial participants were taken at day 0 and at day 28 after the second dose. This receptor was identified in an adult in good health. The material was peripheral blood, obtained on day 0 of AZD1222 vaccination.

The nucleotide sequence is TGTGCCAGCAGCTTGGCCTCGGTGGCAGATACGCAGTATTTT. It translates as CASSLASVADTQYF. The chain is encoded by TRBV5-4 joined to TRBJ2-3; no confident D gene assignment can be made. Cut back by 0 bases and 4 bases, the V and J ends lie 9 bases apart. The CDR3 sequence holds 14 residues, the cysteine and phenylalanine included. Of the read, only the CDR3 DNA is kept; its 42 bases are in frame from base 1. CDR1 and CDR2 were assigned from the germline V gene (reference sequence) as SGHNT and YYREEE. The reference TRBV5-4 and TRBJ2-3 proteins fill in what lies around the CDR3, so the full variable domain reads ETGVTQSPTHLIKTRGQQVTLRCSSQSGHNTVSWYQQALGQGPQFIFQYYREEENGRGNFPPRFSGLQFPNYSSELNVNALELDDSALYLCASSLASVADTQYFGPGTRLTVL.